Each of the 5 T cell receptor beta chains below was sequenced from the same sample in a study of T cells after yellow fever vaccination. In TCRdb, the 5' RACE reads were re-called with MiXCR into one record per CDR3 protein. The data hold approximately 330,000 distinct CDR3 sequences, with about an eighth observed a single time. Here the sequenced sample was CD4+ T cells sorted from PBMCs, taken 15 days after the yellow fever booster vaccination. These receptors were obtained from a man between 18 and 35 years old who received the YFV17D yellow fever vaccine.

The chain is built from TRBV6-2 or TRBV6-3 and TRBJ2-3; D call uncertain. Per germline, CDR1 MNHEY and CDR2 SVGEGT. Trimming pared 2 bases from V and 0 bases from J, leaving 9 bases between. This CDR3 has 15 amino acids. The CDR3 nucleotides are TGTGCCAGCAGTTACAGGGCAGTGAGCACAGATACGCAGTATTTT. This codes for CASSYRAVSTDTQYF.

V gene TRBV20-1 combines with J gene TRBJ1-1; D may be TRBD1 (6 bases). The CDR3 extends over 14 amino acids. Germline V lookup: CDR1 DFQATT, CDR2 SNEGSKA (reference sequence). V dropped 5 bases and J dropped 5 bases, with 18 bases sitting between them. CDR3 in DNA: TGCAGTGCTCCGTGGGGGGGCAGTCGAACTGAAGCTTTCTTT. It translates to CSAPWGGSRTEAFF.

This clonotype was seen only a few times. The chain employs TRBV5-1 and TRBJ2-7, with a weak D call TRBD1 (7 bases). The CDR3 loop spans 14 amino acids. Germline CDR1 is SGHRS and CDR2 is YFSETQ. Trimming took 4 bases from V and 4 from J, leaving 15 bases between them. The CDR3 bases are TGCGCCAGCAGCCGGGGGACAGACCTTTACGAGCAGTACTTC. This gives the protein CASSRGTDLYEQYF.

This clonotype has a handful of counts. V usage is TRBV5-1 and J usage is TRBJ1-4; TRBD1 is a possible D gene (6 bases). The germline CDR1 and CDR2 sequences are SGHRS and YFSETQ. The CDR3 is 15 amino acids. The V end was cut by 0 bases, the J end by 7 bases, with 13 bases between. As DNA, the CDR3 is TGCGCCAGCAGCTTGGTAAAGGGGGATGGTGAAAAACTGTTTTTT. This encodes CASSLVKGDGEKLFF.

The CDR3 loop is CASSPTGTYTDTQYF. As DNA, the CDR3 is TGTGCCAGCAGCCCGACGGGGACATACACAGATACGCAGTATTTT. The gene calls are TRBV5-5 and TRBJ2-3; maybe TRBD1 (6 bases). The CDR3 totals 15 residues. Trimming shortened V by 4 bases and J by 2 bases, and 14 bases separated the two germline ends. Germline V CDR1 and CDR2: SGHKS, YYEKEE (reference sequence).